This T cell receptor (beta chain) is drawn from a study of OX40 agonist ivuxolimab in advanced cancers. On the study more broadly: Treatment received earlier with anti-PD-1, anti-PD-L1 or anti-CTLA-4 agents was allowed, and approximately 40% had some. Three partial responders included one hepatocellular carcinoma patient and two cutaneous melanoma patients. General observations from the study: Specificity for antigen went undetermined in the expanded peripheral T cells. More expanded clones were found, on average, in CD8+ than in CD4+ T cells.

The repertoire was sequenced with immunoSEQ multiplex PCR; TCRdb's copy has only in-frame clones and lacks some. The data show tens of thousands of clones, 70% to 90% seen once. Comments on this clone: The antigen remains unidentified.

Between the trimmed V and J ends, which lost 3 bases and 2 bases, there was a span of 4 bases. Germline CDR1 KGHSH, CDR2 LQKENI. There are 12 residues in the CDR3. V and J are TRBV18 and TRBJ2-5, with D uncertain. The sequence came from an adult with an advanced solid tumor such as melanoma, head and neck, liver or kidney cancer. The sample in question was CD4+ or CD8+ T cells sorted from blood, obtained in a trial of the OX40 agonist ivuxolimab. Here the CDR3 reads CASSPYQETQYF. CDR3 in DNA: TGTGCCAGCTCACCTTATCAAGAGACCCAGTACTTC.